This TCR beta chain was profiled in a study of blood T cell repertoires in COVID-19. Study details: Both acute and convalescent COVID-19 samples were obtained from the United States, Italy and Spain. Sample material is recorded as cDNA or gDNA derived from T cells, B-cell-depleted T cells, or PBMCs.

In the original processing: Counts of nucleated cells, estimated from reference gene primer amplification, were obtained. Here immunoSEQ multiplex PCR was the method, and the copy in TCRdb shows in-frame clones only, minus some. V, J and clone size derive from that table, while D and trimming were established from the DNA sequence. The sample contains around 260,000 clones, about 89% of which appear only once. This clone showed up just once. The sequencing sample was made of peripheral blood. This sequence originates from a woman in her forties or fifties with acute or convalescent COVID-19.

For the CDR3, the DNA is TGTGCCAGCAGTTTTCGGGGACAGGGCCAAGGTCAGCCCCAGCATTTT. Its translation is CASSFRGQGQGQPQHF. The chain recombines TRBV27 with TRBJ1-5, with 9 bases that match TRBD1. V trimming: 3 bases; J trimming: 6 bases; junction bases outside the gene matches: 9. The CDR3 is 16 amino acids. Germline loops: CDR1 MNHEY, CDR2 SMNVEV (reference sequence).